Listed here are 15 T cell receptor beta chains from one sample, sequenced in a study of blood T cell repertoires in acute mononucleosis. Time point given: convalescence about 6 months (5-8 months) after acute presentation (visit 7). The method was immunoSEQ multiplex PCR; TCRdb's version includes in-frame clones alone and lacks a portion of them. The sample comprises about 1,700 clones, just over 20% of which are singletons, and roughly 26% rests with the top ten. The sequenced sample was EBV YVL epitope tetramer+ CD8+ T cells sorted from PBMCs, obtained during convalescence from infectious mononucleosis. Subset meaning: CD8 T cells binding a tetramer with EBV BRLF1 109-117 peptide (YVL-BR). The receptors here all came from a woman aged 18-29 years with infectious mononucleosis caused by EBV.

This clone has more than one count but fewer than ten. The chain is built from TRBV2 and TRBJ2-7, with D possibly matching TRBD2 (5 bases). The CDR3 sequence is 15 residues long. Per the germline V gene, CDR1 is SNHLY and CDR2 is FYNNEI. V was trimmed by 6 bases and J by 0 bases, leaving 15 bases between them. For the CDR3, the DNA is TGTGCCAGCAGCCCCATCAGAGGGTCCTCCTACGAGCAGTACTTC. It yields the protein CASSPIRGSSYEQYF. Complete variable domain (other parts from reference TRBV2 and TRBJ2-7): EPEVTQTPSHQVTQMGQEVILRCVPISNHLYFYWYRQILGQKVEFLVSFYNNEISEKSEIFDDQFSVERPDGSNFTLKIRSTKLEDSAMYFCASSPIRGSSYEQYFGPGTRLTVT.

The chain carries TRBV28 and TRBJ2-5; D gene unclear. Near its end, the DNA agrees better with TRBJ2-7, so the J call may be wrong. Germline CDR1 MDHEN, CDR2 SYDVKM. This CDR3 has 12 residues. The chain's CDR3 is CASLSLAGEQYF. Written as DNA, the CDR3 is TGTGCCAGCCTTTCCTTGGCCGGCGAGCAGTACTTC.

With regard to this clone: It differs at one base from a far larger clone, so likely a read error. This chain links TRBV4-3 with TRBJ2-7, with D maybe TRBD2 (5 bases). The CDR3 sequence is 16 residues long. The V gene's germline CDR1 is LGHNA and CDR2 YSLEER. V was pared by 5 bases and J by 0 bases, with 17 bases between. The CDR3 spells CASSLDWRIRSYEQYF. The CDR3 DNA reads as TGCGCCAGCAGCTTAGATTGGAGGATTCGCTCCTACGAGCAGTACTTC.

This clone showed up many times. The gene calls are TRBV27 and TRBJ1-1; no clear D gene. Germline loops: CDR1 MNHEY, CDR2 SMNVEV (reference sequence). Trimming cost V 6 bases and J 5 bases, with 13 bases left between them. The CDR3 contains 13 residues. The CDR3 protein is CASSSWIPTEAFF. CDR3 nucleotides: TGTGCCAGCAGCTCCTGGATCCCGACTGAAGCTTTCTTT.

The chain uses TRBV7-3 and TRBJ1-5, with D perhaps matching TRBD1 (6 bases). The V and J ends lost 4 bases and 0 bases respectively, with 19 bases between them. CDR3 length: 18 amino acids. Germline V lookup: CDR1 SGHTA, CDR2 FQGTGA. The CDR3 here is CASSYEGRGRNSNQPQHF. The CDR3 DNA reads TGTGCCAGCAGCTATGAGGGCAGGGGAAGAAATAGCAATCAGCCCCAGCATTTT.

The chain employs TRBV4-2 and TRBJ2-3, with D possibly TRBD2 on 5 matching bases. The CDR3 extends over 17 amino acids. The V and J ends lost 0 bases and 1 base respectively, with 14 bases between them. Germline V gene sequence: CDR1 LGHNA, CDR2 YNFKEQ. CDR3 protein: CASSQDSDFGGTDTQYF. The CDR3 region has the DNA TGTGCCAGCAGCCAAGATTCCGACTTCGGGGGCACAGATACGCAGTATTTT.

This clone was observed a handful of times. The chain has TRBV29-1 and TRBJ2-1; D gene uncertain. The CDR3 runs to 13 residues. Trimming removed 4 bases at V and 8 bases at J, with 15 bases between. Looked up from germline, CDR1 is SQVTM and CDR2 is ANQGSEA. CDR3 coding DNA: TGCAGCGTTGGGCAGGCCCTTTTCTATGAGCAGTTCTTC. Translating gives CSVGQALFYEQFF.

This clone showed up just a few times. The likely explanation is a read error, given a far larger clone one base away. The chain carries TRBV29-1 and TRBJ2-1; no definite D call. Germline assignment: CDR1 SQVTM and CDR2 ANQGSEA. This CDR3 has 13 amino acids. The CDR3 coding sequence is TGCATCGTTGGGCAGGCCCTTTACAATGAGCAGTTCTTC. It encodes CIVGQALYNEQFF.

The chain has TRBV7-9 and TRBJ2-7; 9 bases are a match to TRBD1. CDR1 SEHNR and CDR2 FQNEAQ come from the germline V gene (reference sequence). The CDR3 has 15 residues. J gave up 0 bases and V 6 bases, and 6 bases lay outside the gene matches. The CDR3 nucleotides are TGTGCCAGCAGAAACCGGGACAGGGACTCCTACGAGCAGTACTTC. This gives the protein CASRNRDRDSYEQYF.

About this clone: A far larger clone is off by one base, so a read error is likely. The chain employs TRBV29-1 and TRBJ2-1; unclear D gene. Per germline, CDR1 SQVTM and CDR2 ANQGSEA. CDR3 length: 12 residues. The V gene lost 5 bases and the J gene lost 6 bases, with 11 bases spanning the gap. The CDR3 nucleotides are TGCAGCGTTAATTCCATGAGCAATGAGCAGTTCTTC. This sequence encodes CSVNSMSNEQFF.

This clone was seen ten or more times. This rearrangement joins TRBV6-6 to TRBJ2-7; D possibly matches TRBD1 or TRBD2 (7 bases each). CDR3 length: 14 amino acids. Trimming took off 10 bases at V and 2 bases at J, with 18 bases between the two ends. The germline V gene encodes CDR1 MNHNY and CDR2 SVGAGI (reference sequence). The CDR3, as DNA: TGTGCCATCAGGGGGGGACGGACGACCTACGAGCAGTACTTC. It yields the protein CAIRGGRTTYEQYF.

This chain joins TRBV9 and TRBJ1-2; possible D gene TRBD1, 6 bases. V shed 4 bases and J shed 4 bases, with 17 bases lying between them. The CDR3 has 15 amino acids. Germline V gene sequence: CDR1 SGDLS, CDR2 YYNGEE. CDR3 sequence: CASSQRGARFYGYTF. CDR3 coding DNA: TGTGCCAGCAGCCAAAGGGGGGCCCGATTCTATGGCTACACCTTC.

This clone is labeled as hyperexpanded (1% or more). The rearrangement joins TRBV6-4 to TRBJ2-3; no firm D call. Germline assignment: CDR1 MRHNA and CDR2 SNTAGT. V lost 7 bases and J 14 bases, leaving 7 bases between the germline ends. This CDR3 comprises 8 residues. The CDR3 DNA is TGTGCCAGCAATGAACGGTATTTT. The encoded protein is CASNERYF.

This rearrangement joins TRBV4-3 to TRBJ2-7; 11 positions match TRBD1. J lost 4 bases, V lost 3 bases, and 2 bases had no gene match. Germline CDR1 and CDR2: LGHNA and YSLEER. The CDR3 totals 14 residues. The CDR3 DNA sequence: TGCGCCAGCAGCCAGGACAGGGGGCTGTACGAGCAGTACTTC. This gives the protein CASSQDRGLYEQYF.

A remark on this clone: A far larger clone is off by one base, so a read error is likely. Other DNA sequences in the same sample also yield this CDR3. The V call is TRBV7-3, the J call TRBJ2-1; D remains ambiguous. The germline V gene has CDR1 SGHTA and CDR2 FQGTGA. This CDR3 is built from 12 residues. In DNA, the CDR3 is TGCGCCAGCAGCTTGGTTCACAATGAGCAGTTCTTC. It codes for CASSLVHNEQFF. Complete variable domain (other parts from reference TRBV7-3 and TRBJ2-1): GAGVSQTPSNKVTEKGKYVELRCDPISGHTALYWYRQSLGQGPEFLIYFQGTGAADDSGLPNDRFFAVRPEGSVSTLKIQRTERGDSAVYLCASSLVHNEQFFGPGTRLTVL.